Below, one T cell receptor (beta chain) is given with its context. The sample is drawn from a study of blood T cell repertoires in COVID-19. Overall study: There were acute and convalescent COVID-19 samples, and they came from the United States, Italy and Spain. PBMCs, B-cell-depleted T cells, or T cells were the source of the cDNA or gDNA that made up the material.

Per the original methods: Using reference gene primer amplification, nucleated cell counts were estimated. The protocol was immunoSEQ multiplex PCR, while the TCRdb copy is restricted to in-frame clones and leaves out a portion. The V and J calls and clone size are taken from that table; D and trimming were inferred from the DNA. The sample yields roughly 300,000 clones, around 90% seen once. The receptor was isolated from a man aged 18 to 29 with active or convalescent COVID-19. Sequences were obtained from peripheral blood.

The CDR3 bases are TGTGCCAGCAGCCCCGCGGGGGGACAGGGGTACGAGCAGTACTTC. This sequence encodes CASSPAGGQGYEQYF. This rearrangement joins TRBV11-3 to TRBJ2-7; 10 nucleotides align to TRBD1. The germline gives CDR1 SGHNT, CDR2 YENEEA. After removal of 5 bases from V and 4 bases from J, the junction contained 8 bases not matched to a gene. The CDR3 covers 15 residues.